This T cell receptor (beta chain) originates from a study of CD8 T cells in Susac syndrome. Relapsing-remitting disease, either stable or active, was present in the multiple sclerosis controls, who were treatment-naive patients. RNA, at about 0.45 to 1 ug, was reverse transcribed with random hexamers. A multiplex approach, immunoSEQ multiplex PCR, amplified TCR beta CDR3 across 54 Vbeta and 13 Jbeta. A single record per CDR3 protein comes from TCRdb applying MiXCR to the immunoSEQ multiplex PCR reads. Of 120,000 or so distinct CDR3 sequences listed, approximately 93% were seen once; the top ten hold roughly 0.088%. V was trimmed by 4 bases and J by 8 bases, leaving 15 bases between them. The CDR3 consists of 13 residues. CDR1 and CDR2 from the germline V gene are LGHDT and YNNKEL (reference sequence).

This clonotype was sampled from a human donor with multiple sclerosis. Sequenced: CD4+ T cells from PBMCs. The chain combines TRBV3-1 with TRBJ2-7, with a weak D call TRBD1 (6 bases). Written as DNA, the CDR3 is TGTGCCAGCAGCCGCCGGGACACCGGAAAGCAGTACTTC. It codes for CASSRRDTGKQYF.